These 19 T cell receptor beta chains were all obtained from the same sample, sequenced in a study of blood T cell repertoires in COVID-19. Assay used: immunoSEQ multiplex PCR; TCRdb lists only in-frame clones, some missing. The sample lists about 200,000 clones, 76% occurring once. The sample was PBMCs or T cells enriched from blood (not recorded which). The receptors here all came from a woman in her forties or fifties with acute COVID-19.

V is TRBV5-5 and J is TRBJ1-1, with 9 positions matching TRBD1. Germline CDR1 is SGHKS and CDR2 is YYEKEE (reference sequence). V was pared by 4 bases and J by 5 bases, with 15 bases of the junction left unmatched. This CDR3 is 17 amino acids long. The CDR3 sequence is CASSLGTGTIGLTEAFF. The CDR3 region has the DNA TGTGCCAGCAGCCTAGGGACAGGGACGATCGGGTTGACTGAAGCTTTCTTT.

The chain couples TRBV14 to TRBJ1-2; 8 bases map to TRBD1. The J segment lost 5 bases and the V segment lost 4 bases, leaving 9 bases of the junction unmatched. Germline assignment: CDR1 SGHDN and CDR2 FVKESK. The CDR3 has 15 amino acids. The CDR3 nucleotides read TGTGCCAGCAGCCGGACAGGGTGGGTGCAATATGGCTACACCTTC. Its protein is CASSRTGWVQYGYTF.

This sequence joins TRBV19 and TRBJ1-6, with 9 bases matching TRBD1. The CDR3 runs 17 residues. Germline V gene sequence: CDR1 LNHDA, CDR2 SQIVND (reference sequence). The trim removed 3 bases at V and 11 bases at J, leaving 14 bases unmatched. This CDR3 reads CASSMPGTGGVYAPLHF. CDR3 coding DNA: TGTGCCAGTAGTATGCCCGGAACAGGGGGCGTTTATGCACCCCTCCACTTT.

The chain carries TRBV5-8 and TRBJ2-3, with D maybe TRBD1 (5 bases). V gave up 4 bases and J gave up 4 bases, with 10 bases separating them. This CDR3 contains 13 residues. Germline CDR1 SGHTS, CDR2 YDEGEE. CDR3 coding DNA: TGTGCCAGCAGCCCTGACAGTCCAGATACGCAGTATTTT. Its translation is CASSPDSPDTQYF. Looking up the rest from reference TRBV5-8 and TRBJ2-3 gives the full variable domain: EAGVTQSPTHLIKTRGQQATLRCSPISGHTSVYWYQQALGLGLQFLLWYDEGEERNRGNFPPRFSGRQFPNYSSELNVNALELEDSALYLCASSPDSPDTQYFGPGTRLTVL.

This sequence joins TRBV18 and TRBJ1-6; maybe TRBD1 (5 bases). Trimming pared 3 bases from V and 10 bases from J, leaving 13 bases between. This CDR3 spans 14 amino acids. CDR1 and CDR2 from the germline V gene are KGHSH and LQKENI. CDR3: CASSPVGAGSPLHF. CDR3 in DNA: TGTGCCAGCTCACCGGTTGGGGCTGGGTCACCCCTCCACTTT.

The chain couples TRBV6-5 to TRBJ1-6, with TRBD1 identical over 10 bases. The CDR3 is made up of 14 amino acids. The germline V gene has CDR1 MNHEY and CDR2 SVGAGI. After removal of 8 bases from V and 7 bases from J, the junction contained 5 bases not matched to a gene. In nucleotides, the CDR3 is TGTGCCAGCCTGAGGGACAGGGGCAATTCACCCCTCCACTTT. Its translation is CASLRDRGNSPLHF.

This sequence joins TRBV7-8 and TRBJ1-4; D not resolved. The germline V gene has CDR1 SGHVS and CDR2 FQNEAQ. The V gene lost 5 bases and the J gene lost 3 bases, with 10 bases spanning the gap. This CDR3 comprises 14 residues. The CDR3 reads CASSRGLSNEKLFF. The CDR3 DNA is TGTGCCAGCAGCCGAGGTCTCTCTAATGAAAAACTGTTTTTT.

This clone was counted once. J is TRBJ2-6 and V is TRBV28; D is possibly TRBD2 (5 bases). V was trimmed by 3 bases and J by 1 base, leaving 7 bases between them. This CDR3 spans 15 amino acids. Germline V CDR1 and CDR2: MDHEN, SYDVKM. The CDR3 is CASSFGGSGANVLTF. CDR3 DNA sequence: TGTGCCAGCAGTTTTGGAGGTTCTGGGGCCAACGTCCTGACTTTC. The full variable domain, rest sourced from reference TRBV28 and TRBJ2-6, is DVKVTQSSRYLVKRTGEKVFLECVQDMDHENMFWYRQDPGLGLRLIYFSYDVKMKEKGDIPEGYSVSREKKERFSLILESASTNQTSMYLCASSFGGSGANVLTFGAGSRLTVL.

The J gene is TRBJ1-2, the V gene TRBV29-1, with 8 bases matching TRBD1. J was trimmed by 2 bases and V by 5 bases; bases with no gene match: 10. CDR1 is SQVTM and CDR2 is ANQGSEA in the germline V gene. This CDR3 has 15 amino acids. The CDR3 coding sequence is TGCAGCGTTTATAACAGGGGGAACCGGAACTATGGCTACACCTTC. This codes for CSVYNRGNRNYGYTF.

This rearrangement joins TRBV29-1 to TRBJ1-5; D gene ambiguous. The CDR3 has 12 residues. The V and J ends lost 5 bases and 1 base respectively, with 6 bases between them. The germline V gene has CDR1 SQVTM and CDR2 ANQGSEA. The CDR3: CSVRVSNQPQHF. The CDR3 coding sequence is TGCAGCGTTCGGGTAAGCAATCAGCCCCAGCATTTT.

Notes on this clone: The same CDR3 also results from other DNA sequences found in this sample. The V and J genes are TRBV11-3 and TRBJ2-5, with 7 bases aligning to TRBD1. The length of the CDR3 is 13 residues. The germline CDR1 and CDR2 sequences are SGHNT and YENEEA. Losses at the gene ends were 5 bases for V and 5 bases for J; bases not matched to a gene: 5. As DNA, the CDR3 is TGTGCCAGCAGCCGACAGGGTGGTGAGACCCAGTACTTC. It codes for CASSRQGGETQYF.

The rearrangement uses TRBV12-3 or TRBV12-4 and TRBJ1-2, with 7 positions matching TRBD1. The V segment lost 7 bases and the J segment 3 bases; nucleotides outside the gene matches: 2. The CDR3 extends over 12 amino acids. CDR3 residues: CASTRGYYGYTF. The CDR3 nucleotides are TGTGCCAGCACCAGGGGGTACTATGGCTACACCTTC.

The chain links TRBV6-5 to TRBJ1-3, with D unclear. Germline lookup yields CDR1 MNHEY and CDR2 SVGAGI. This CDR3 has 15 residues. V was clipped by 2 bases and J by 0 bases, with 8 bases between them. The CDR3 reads CASSYSATSGNTIYF. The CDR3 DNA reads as TGTGCCAGCAGTTACAGTGCTACCTCTGGAAACACCATATATTTT.

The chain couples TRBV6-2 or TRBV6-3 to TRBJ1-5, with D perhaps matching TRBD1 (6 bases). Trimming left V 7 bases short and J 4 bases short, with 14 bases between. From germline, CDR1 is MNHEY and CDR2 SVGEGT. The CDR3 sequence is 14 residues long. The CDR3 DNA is TGTGCCAGCACCCCCGGGGGGCCAAATCAGCCCCAGCATTTT. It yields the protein CASTPGGPNQPQHF.

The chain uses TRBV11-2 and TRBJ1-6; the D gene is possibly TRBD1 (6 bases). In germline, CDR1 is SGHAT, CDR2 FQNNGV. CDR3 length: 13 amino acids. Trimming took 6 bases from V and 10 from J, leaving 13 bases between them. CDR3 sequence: CASRIGGGSPLHF. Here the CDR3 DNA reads TGTGCCAGCAGGATAGGGGGTGGGTCACCCCTCCACTTT.

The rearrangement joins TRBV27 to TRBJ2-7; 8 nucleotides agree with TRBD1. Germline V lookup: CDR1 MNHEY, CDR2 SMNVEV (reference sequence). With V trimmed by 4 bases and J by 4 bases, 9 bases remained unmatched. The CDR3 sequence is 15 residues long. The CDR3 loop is CASSSRRQGAYEQYV. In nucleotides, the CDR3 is TGTGCCAGCAGTTCCCGCCGGCAGGGGGCATACGAGCAGTACGTC.

CDR3 in DNA: TGTGCCAGCAGGGAGAGGGGGCAGACTGAAGCTTTCTTT. It specifies CASRERGQTEAFF. The chain couples TRBV6-5 to TRBJ1-1; 7 nucleotides agree with TRBD1. This CDR3 has 13 residues. V gave up 6 bases and J gave up 5 bases; unmatched junction bases: 6. Germline CDR1 and CDR2: MNHEY and SVGAGI.

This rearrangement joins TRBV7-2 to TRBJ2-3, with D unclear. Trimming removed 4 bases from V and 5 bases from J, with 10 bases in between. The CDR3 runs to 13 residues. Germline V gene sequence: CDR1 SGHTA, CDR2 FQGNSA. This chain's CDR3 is CASSSQRGDTQYF. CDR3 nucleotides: TGTGCCAGCAGCTCCCAGCGTGGAGATACGCAGTATTTT.

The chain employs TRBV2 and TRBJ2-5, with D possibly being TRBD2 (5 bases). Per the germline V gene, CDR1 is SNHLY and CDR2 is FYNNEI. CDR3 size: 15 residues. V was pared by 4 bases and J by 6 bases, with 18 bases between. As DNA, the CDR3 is TGTGCCAGCAGTGCTAGTCTAGCCGGGAAGAAGACCCAGTACTTC. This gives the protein CASSASLAGKKTQYF.